This passage covers 25 T cell receptor beta chains from one sample sequenced in a study of shared clonotypes between healthy human individuals. Only in-frame clones appear in the TCRdb table, and some are missing; sequencing was by immunoSEQ multiplex PCR. This table has a few million clones, 95% appearing once. Material: naive CD4+ T cells sorted from blood. Stated subset: CD45RA+ positively selected. The origin of the receptors is a man aged 18 to 29 in good health.

Regarding this clone: Other DNA sequences of this sample code for an identical CDR3. This sequence joins TRBV2 and TRBJ1-1; the D gene is possibly TRBD1 (5 bases). V was trimmed by 6 bases and J by 5 bases, leaving 10 bases between them. Germline CDR1 and CDR2: SNHLY and FYNNEI. The CDR3 runs 12 residues. This CDR3 reads CASSAGRTEAFF. The CDR3 DNA follows: TGTGCCAGCAGCGCAGGGCGAACTGAAGCTTTCTTT.

V usage is TRBV28 and J usage is TRBJ2-1; D may be TRBD1 (5 bases). CDR3 length equals 15 residues. Deletions cut 5 bases from V and 1 base from J, with 12 bases between. Germline V gene sequence: CDR1 MDHEN, CDR2 SYDVKM. Here the CDR3 DNA reads TGTGCCAGCAGTCTTGGTGACAGATCCTACAATGAGCAGTTCTTC. This translates into CASSLGDRSYNEQFF.

This clone was seen a single time. This sequence joins TRBV7-9 and TRBJ2-7; D remains unclear. This CDR3 comprises 13 residues. Germline V gives CDR1 SEHNR, CDR2 FQNEAQ (reference sequence). The V and J ends lost 3 bases and 7 bases respectively, with 13 bases between them. CDR3 amino acids: CASSLDLGGEQYF. Here the CDR3 DNA reads TGTGCCAGCAGCTTGGATTTAGGTGGGGAGCAGTACTTC.

This sequence joins TRBV6-1 and TRBJ2-5; D gene ambiguous. Germline assignment: CDR1 MNHNS and CDR2 SASEGT. Trimming shortened V by 8 bases and J by 0 bases, and 10 bases separated the two germline ends. This CDR3 spans 13 amino acids. CDR3 nucleotide sequence: TGTGCCAGCTCCTCGCAGCACCAAGAGACCCAGTACTTC. Amino acids: CASSSQHQETQYF.

The J gene is TRBJ1-4, the V gene TRBV5-4, with 7 nucleotides matching TRBD1. The ends lost 4 bases at V and 4 bases at J; junction bases unmatched: 4. CDR3 length: 14 amino acids. The V gene's germline CDR1 is SGHNT and CDR2 YYREEE (reference sequence). CDR3 DNA: TGTGCCAGCAGCATCGGACAGGTTAATGAAAAACTGTTTTTT. Its protein is CASSIGQVNEKLFF.

V and J are TRBV9 and TRBJ1-1; D call uncertain. CDR3 size: 16 residues. V shed 0 bases and J shed 0 bases, with 12 bases lying between them. In germline, CDR1 is SGDLS, CDR2 YYNGEE. In nucleotides, the CDR3 is TGTGCCAGCAGCGTAGGCGGTAGATTGGTGAACACTGAAGCTTTCTTT. It translates to CASSVGGRLVNTEAFF. Variable domain in full (rest from reference TRBV9 and TRBJ1-1): DSGVTQTPKHLITATGQRVTLRCSPRSGDLSVYWYQQSLDQGLQFLIQYYNGEERAKGNILERFSAQQFPDLHSELNLSSLELGDSALYFCASSVGGRLVNTEAFFGQGTRLTVV.

The V gene is TRBV19, the J gene TRBJ1-3; no clear D. The V end lost 1 base, the J end lost 1 base, and 8 bases lay between the germline ends. The CDR3 is 15 residues long. Germline CDR1 LNHDA, CDR2 SQIVND (reference sequence). CDR3 DNA: TGTGCCAGTAGTATAGCCCGGGGATCTGGAAACACCATATATTTT. This encodes CASSIARGSGNTIYF.

The V gene is TRBV18, the J gene TRBJ2-1; 12 nucleotides match TRBD2. Germline trimming cut 3 bases from V and 10 bases from J; bases unmatched to any gene: 13. The CDR3 totals 17 residues. Germline V gives CDR1 KGHSH, CDR2 LQKENI. The chain's CDR3 is CASSPPSVLAGGPEQFF. DNA for the CDR3: TGTGCCAGCTCACCTCCTTCCGTTCTAGCGGGGGGGCCGGAGCAGTTCTTC.

This clone appeared once. Here the CDR3 reads CASSITGLEGTEAFF. CDR3 nucleotide sequence: TGCGCCAGCAGCATCACAGGGCTAGAGGGGACTGAAGCTTTCTTT. The chain carries TRBV5-1 and TRBJ1-1; D may be TRBD1 (6 bases). The CDR3 consists of 15 residues. Per germline, CDR1 SGHRS and CDR2 YFSETQ. V lost 4 bases, J lost 5 bases, and 18 bases lay in between.

The rearrangement links TRBV5-1 to TRBJ2-1; TRBD1 matches at 7 bases. The germline CDR1 and CDR2 sequences are SGHRS and YFSETQ. Trimming cost V 5 bases and J 7 bases; bases outside gene matches: 12. CDR3 length equals 15 residues. The CDR3 nucleotides are TGCGCCAGCAGAAACCAGGGGGAACGTTGGAATGAGCAGTTCTTC. The encoded protein is CASRNQGERWNEQFF.

The chain links TRBV4-3 to TRBJ2-1, with 9 nucleotides matching TRBD2. This CDR3 comprises 14 residues. Germline values: CDR1 LGHNA, CDR2 YSLEER. J gave up 8 bases and V 4 bases, and 6 bases lay outside the gene matches. CDR3 bases: TGCGCCAGCAGCCCCGGGACTAGCCCCTATGAGCAGTTCTTC. This translates into CASSPGTSPYEQFF.

The chain uses TRBV30 and TRBJ2-1; 8 bases map to TRBD2. CDR1 and CDR2 from the germline V gene are GTSNPN and SVGIG (reference sequence). CDR3 length: 15 residues. J gave up 4 bases and V 4 bases, and 9 bases lay outside the gene matches. CDR3 amino acids: CAWNFLSGGYNEQFF. Written as DNA, the CDR3 is TGTGCCTGGAATTTTCTGTCGGGGGGGTACAATGAGCAGTTCTTC.

The chain joins TRBV30 to TRBJ2-1; 13 positions match TRBD2. The CDR3 consists of 17 residues. V was pared by 2 bases and J by 4 bases, with 8 bases of the junction left unmatched. Germline values: CDR1 GTSNPN, CDR2 SVGIG (reference sequence). DNA for the CDR3: TGTGCCTGGAGTCCCTCTAGACTAGCGGGGGGTTACAATGAGCAGTTCTTC. This sequence encodes CAWSPSRLAGGYNEQFF. The entire variable domain, with the rest obtained from reference TRBV30 and TRBJ2-1, is as follows: SQTIHQWPATLVQPVGSPLSLECTVEGTSNPNLYWYRQAAGRGLQLLFYSVGIGQISSEVPQNLSASRPQDRQFILSSKKLLLSDSGFYLCAWSPSRLAGGYNEQFFGPGTRLTVL.

The rearrangement links TRBV2 to TRBJ1-5, with TRBD1 matching 12 bases. Trimming took 6 bases from V and 4 from J; bases not matched to a gene: 10. Germline V lookup: CDR1 SNHLY, CDR2 FYNNEI. This CDR3 has 17 amino acids. CDR3 nucleotides: TGTGCCAGCAGGATTGGGACAGGGGGCCGGGAAAATCAGCCCCAGCATTTT. It specifies CASRIGTGGRENQPQHF.

V usage is TRBV7-6 and J usage is TRBJ2-1, with 9 positions matching TRBD2. The CDR3 spans 18 residues. Germline CDR1 SGHVS, CDR2 FNYEAQ. The trim removed 1 base at V and 4 bases at J, leaving 11 bases unmatched. CDR3 DNA: TGTGCCAGCAGCTTAGTAGCCCCTCAGCGGGGGGTTTACAATGAGCAGTTCTTC. The encoded protein is CASSLVAPQRGVYNEQFF.

The rearrangement joins TRBV7-3 to TRBJ2-5; D remains ambiguous. The CDR3 has 15 residues. Germline V gene data show CDR1 as SGHTA and CDR2 as FQGTGA. With 3 bases removed from V and 4 bases from J, the gap between germline ends came to 15 bases. This CDR3 is CASSFTTDYPETQYF. The CDR3, as DNA: TGTGCCAGCAGCTTCACGACGGATTATCCAGAGACCCAGTACTTC.

This chain links TRBV18 with TRBJ1-1; no clear D gene. This CDR3 has 14 amino acids. Germline V CDR1 and CDR2: KGHSH, LQKENI. The V gene lost 1 base and the J gene lost 5 bases, with 11 bases spanning the gap. CDR3 sequence: CASSPHGGTTEAFF. The CDR3, as DNA: TGTGCCAGCTCACCACATGGCGGAACGACTGAAGCTTTCTTT.

The gene calls are TRBV28 and TRBJ2-3; 11 nucleotides line up with TRBD2. Germline assignment: CDR1 MDHEN and CDR2 SYDVKM. The CDR3 runs 16 residues. Trimming removed 3 bases from V and 10 bases from J; junction bases left unmatched: 12. CDR3 nucleotide sequence: TGTGCCAGCAGTTTCACTAGCGGGGGCCCACGCCCGCCGCAGTATTTT. This sequence encodes CASSFTSGGPRPPQYF.

This clone was recorded once. The CDR3 region is CASSTPTGAGELFF. CDR3 sequence (DNA): TGTGCCAGCAGCACTCCGACAGGGGCCGGGGAGCTGTTTTTT. The V call is TRBV7-9, the J call TRBJ2-2; 8 positions agree with TRBD1. Germline CDR1 reads SEHNR; CDR2 reads FQNEAQ (reference sequence). The CDR3 loop spans 14 amino acids. J was trimmed by 6 bases and V by 5 bases; bases with no gene match: 5.

The chain joins TRBV28 to TRBJ1-5; perhaps TRBD1 as D (6 bases). The CDR3 is made up of 14 amino acids. V was pared by 7 bases and J by 8 bases, with 18 bases between. Germline CDR1 reads MDHEN; CDR2 reads SYDVKM. CDR3 loop: CASNTPGDGKPQHF. In DNA form, the CDR3 reads TGTGCCAGCAACACTCCAGGGGACGGAAAGCCCCAGCATTTT.

The chain links TRBV28 to TRBJ1-6; 9 nucleotides line up with TRBD1. This CDR3 is built from 16 residues. Per germline, CDR1 MDHEN and CDR2 SYDVKM. Trimming at V came to 6 bases and at J to 7 bases, leaving 10 bases not matched to a gene. CDR3 in DNA: TGTGCCAGCAGCCCCGGTGACAGGGGGGGGAATTCACCCCTCCACTTT. Translating it yields CASSPGDRGGNSPLHF.

J is TRBJ2-4 and V is TRBV6-5, with a weak D call TRBD2 (5 bases). V was trimmed by 6 bases and J by 0 bases, leaving 9 bases between them. The CDR3 runs to 14 residues. Germline V gives CDR1 MNHEY, CDR2 SVGAGI. CDR3 in amino acids: CASSSSGAKNIQYF. CDR3 sequence (DNA): TGTGCCAGCAGCTCAAGCGGAGCCAAAAACATTCAGTACTTC.

This chain connects TRBV18 to TRBJ2-3; D may match TRBD1 or TRBD2 (5 bases each). The germline V gene has CDR1 KGHSH and CDR2 LQKENI. This CDR3 is 14 amino acids long. Deletions cut 3 bases from V and 8 bases from J, with 15 bases between. DNA of the CDR3: TGTGCCAGCTCACCGGGATGGGGGACCCTTACGCAGTATTTT. Protein product: CASSPGWGTLTQYF.

As regards this clone: The identical CDR3 is also encoded by other nucleotide sequences in the sample. V gene TRBV18 combines with J gene TRBJ2-3, with D possibly matching TRBD1 (5 bases). V gave up 3 bases and J gave up 6 bases, with 7 bases separating them. CDR1 and CDR2 (germline): KGHSH, LQKENI. The CDR3 loop spans 12 amino acids. CDR3 nucleotide sequence: TGTGCCAGCTCACCGAAGGGGGATACGCAGTATTTT. As protein: CASSPKGDTQYF.

V and J are TRBV6-5 and TRBJ1-2, with no clear D. Per germline, CDR1 MNHEY and CDR2 SVGAGI. CDR3 length equals 14 residues. Trimming left V 6 bases short and J 0 bases short, with 11 bases between. The CDR3 loop reads CASSRVGSNYGYTF. As DNA, the CDR3 is TGTGCCAGCAGCCGGGTAGGATCTAACTATGGCTACACCTTC.